This T cell receptor (beta chain) was profiled in a study of T cell repertoires in cytomegalovirus infection. V was clipped by 0 bases and J by 1 base; unmatched bases: 3. The CDR3 loop spans 15 amino acids. The V gene's germline CDR1 is SGDLS and CDR2 YYNGEE. MiXCR was run by TCRdb on the reads, yielding one entry per CDR3 protein. Found here are approximately 990,000 distinct CDR3 sequences, roughly 31% of them singletons; the top ten hold roughly an eighth. Of note for this clonotype: Antigen: not known.

The receptor was isolated from a human donor in good health (CMV status not recorded). Some clones in this sample may be carry-over from other donors' samples. The sequenced sample was cultured CD8+ T cells from PBMCs, obtained from culture after CMV antigen stimulation. V usage is TRBV9 and J usage is TRBJ1-1, with 7 bases lining up with TRBD1. In nucleotides, the CDR3 is TGTGCCAGCAGCGTAGCGACAGGGCCGAACACTGAAGCTTTCTTT. Translation: CASSVATGPNTEAFF.